This T cell receptor beta chain was recorded in a study of beta chain features in type 1 diabetes. Study-wide points: Shorter TCRB CDR3s, moderately but significantly so, marked every one of the four CD4+ subsets in Type 1 diabetes patients.

Trimming at V came to 10 bases and at J to 6 bases, leaving 21 bases not matched to a gene. The CDR3 loop spans 17 amino acids. Germline CDR1 and CDR2: MNHEY and SMNVEV (reference sequence). As for this clone: Its antigen is undetermined.

All of the isolated RNA was reverse transcribed, so expressed TCRB transcripts were sequenced. The method was immunoSEQ multiplex PCR; TCRdb's version includes in-frame clones alone and lacks a portion of them. The profile shows about 660,000 clones, more than 13% of them singletons. The clonotype originates from a man between 18 and 35 years old with type 1 diabetes. Material for sequencing was naive CD4+ T cells from blood. This chain uses TRBV27 with TRBJ2-3; 8 positions match TRBD1. CDR3 residues: CAIQGTGRTRLPDTQYF. Written as DNA, the CDR3 is TGTGCCATCCAGGGGACAGGTCGGACGCGTCTACCGGATACGCAGTATTTT.